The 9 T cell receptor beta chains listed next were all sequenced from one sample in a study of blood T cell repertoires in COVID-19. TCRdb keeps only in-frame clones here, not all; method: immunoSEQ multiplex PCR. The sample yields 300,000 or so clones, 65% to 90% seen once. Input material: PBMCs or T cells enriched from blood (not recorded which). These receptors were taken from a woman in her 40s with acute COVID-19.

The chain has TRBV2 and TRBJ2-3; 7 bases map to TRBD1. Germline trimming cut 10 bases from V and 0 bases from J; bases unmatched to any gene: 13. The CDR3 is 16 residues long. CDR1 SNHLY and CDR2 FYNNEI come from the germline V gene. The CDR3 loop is CATARDSASSTDTQYF. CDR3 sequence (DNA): TGTGCCACCGCGAGGGACAGTGCATCTAGCACAGATACGCAGTATTTT.

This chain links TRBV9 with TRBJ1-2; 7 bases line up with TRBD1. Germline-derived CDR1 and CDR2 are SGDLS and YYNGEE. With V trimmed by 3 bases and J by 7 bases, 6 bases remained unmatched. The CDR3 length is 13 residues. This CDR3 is CASSARTGSGYTF. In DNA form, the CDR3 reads TGTGCCAGCAGCGCAAGGACAGGATCTGGCTACACCTTC.

The CDR3 DNA reads TGTGCCAGTAGTATCCGAGGTCCTGCGCAGGGGGCTCGAGAGACCCAGTACTTC. Its protein product is CASSIRGPAQGARETQYF. The V and J genes are TRBV19 and TRBJ2-5; TRBD1 agrees at 8 bases. The CDR3 extends over 18 amino acids. Losses at the gene ends were 3 bases for V and 4 bases for J; bases not matched to a gene: 16. In germline, CDR1 is LNHDA, CDR2 SQIVND (reference sequence).

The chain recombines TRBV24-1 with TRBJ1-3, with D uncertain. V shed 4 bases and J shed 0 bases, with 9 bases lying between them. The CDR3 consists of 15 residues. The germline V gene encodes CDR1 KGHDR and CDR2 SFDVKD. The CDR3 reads CATSDPRSSGNTIYF. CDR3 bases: TGTGCCACCAGTGACCCGCGGAGCTCTGGAAACACCATATATTTT.

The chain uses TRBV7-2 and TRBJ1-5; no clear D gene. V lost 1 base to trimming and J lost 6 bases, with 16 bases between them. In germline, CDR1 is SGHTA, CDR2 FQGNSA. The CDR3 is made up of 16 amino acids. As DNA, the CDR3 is TGTGCCAGCAGCTTAGGTCCAGGAATAGATGGTCAGCCCCAGCATTTT. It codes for CASSLGPGIDGQPQHF.

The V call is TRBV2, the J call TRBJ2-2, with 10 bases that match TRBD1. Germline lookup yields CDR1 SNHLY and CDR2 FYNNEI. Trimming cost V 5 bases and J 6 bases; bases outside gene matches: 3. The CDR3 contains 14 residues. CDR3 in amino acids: CASSRTGGAGELFF. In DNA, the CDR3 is TGTGCCAGCAGTCGGACAGGGGGAGCCGGGGAGCTGTTTTTT.

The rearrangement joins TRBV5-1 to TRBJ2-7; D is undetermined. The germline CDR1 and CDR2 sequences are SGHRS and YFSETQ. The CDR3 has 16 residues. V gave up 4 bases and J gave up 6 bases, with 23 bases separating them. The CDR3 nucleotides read TGCGCCAGCAGCCCTGGAAGTTCTGGCGGCGTTGGCGAGCAGTACTTC. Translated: CASSPGSSGGVGEQYF.

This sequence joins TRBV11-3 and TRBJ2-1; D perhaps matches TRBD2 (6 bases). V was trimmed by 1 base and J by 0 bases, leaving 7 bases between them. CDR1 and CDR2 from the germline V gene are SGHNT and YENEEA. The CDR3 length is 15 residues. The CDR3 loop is CASSLGTTSYNEQFF. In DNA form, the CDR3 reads TGTGCCAGCAGCTTAGGGACTACCTCCTACAATGAGCAGTTCTTC.

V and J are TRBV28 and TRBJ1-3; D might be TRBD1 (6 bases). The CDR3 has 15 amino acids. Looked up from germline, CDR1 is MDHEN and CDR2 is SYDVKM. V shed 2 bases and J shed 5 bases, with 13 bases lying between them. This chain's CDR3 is CASSLGGAGRNTIYF. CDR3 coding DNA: TGTGCCAGCAGTTTAGGGGGGGCAGGTCGAAACACCATATATTTT.